These T cell receptor beta chains were read from a single sample in a study of T cell responses to AZD1222 COVID-19 vaccine. TCRdb's copy holds only in-frame clones and misses some; the assay was immunoSEQ multiplex PCR. The sample contains around 150,000 clones, around 88% of which appear only once. This specimen was peripheral blood, taken on day 0 of AZD1222 vaccination. The source is an adult in good health. Both conserved end residues are part of each CDR3. A D gene is named only where the DNA matches it firmly. The listing skips clone size in some rows; elsewhere it reads once, few, many or a size class.

D gene,CDR3 length,clone size,V gene,J gene,CDR3 DNA,CDR3 protein
TRBD1,14,-,TRBV2,TRBJ1-6,TGTGCCAGCCGCGGACAGGGATACAATTCACCCCTCCACTTT,CASRGQGYNSPLHF
TRBD1,16,-,TRBV4-3,TRBJ2-3,TGCGCCAGCAGCCAAGTCCCGGACAGGTACACAGATACGCAGTATTTT,CASSQVPDRYTDTQYF
TRBD2,16,-,TRBV5-1,TRBJ2-2,TGCGCCAGCAGCTTGCGGACTAGCTCCAACACCGGGGAGCTGTTTTTT,CASSLRTSSNTGELFF
-,15,few,TRBV30,TRBJ1-1,TGTGCCTACCACCCTGGGAGGCGAATGAACACTGAAGCTTTCTTT,CAYHPGRRMNTEAFF
TRBD1,15,-,TRBV5-1,TRBJ2-3,TGCGCCAGCAGCTCAGGGGACAGGGTTCGAGATACGCAGTATTTT,CASSSGDRVRDTQYF
TRBD2,15,-,TRBV7-2,TRBJ2-7,TGTGCCAGCAGCTCGAGACTAGCGGTGTCCTACGAGCAGTACTTC,CASSSRLAVSYEQYF
TRBD2,15,-,TRBV9,TRBJ2-7,TGTGCCAGCAGCGTAGGTAGCGGGAGGGGGTACGAGCAGTACTTC,CASSVGSGRGYEQYF
TRBD1,14,-,TRBV6-5,TRBJ1-6,TGTGCCAGCAGGGGGACAGGCCCCAATTCACCCCTCCACTTT,CASRGTGPNSPLHF
TRBD1,14,-,TRBV6-5,TRBJ2-1,TGTGCCAGCAGTTACTCGGGCAGGGGGAATGAGCAGTTCTTC,CASSYSGRGNEQFF
TRBD2,19,-,TRBV7-9,TRBJ2-1,TGTGCCAGCAGCCGACCGGGAGCTAGCGGGAGAAGCTCGGGGAATGAGCAGTTCTTC,CASSRPGASGRSSGNEQFF
-,15,few,TRBV6-1,TRBJ1-4,TGTGCCAGCAGTGAATGGAGGGGCGGGTATGAAAAACTGTTTTTT,CASSEWRGGYEKLFF
-,14,-,TRBV10-3,TRBJ2-7,TGTGCCATCAGTGTAGGTAGCGGACCGTACGAGCAGTACTTC,CAISVGSGPYEQYF
-,14,-,TRBV27,TRBJ1-3,TGTGCCAGCAGCGTAAGGGGTGCCGGAAACACCATATATTTT,CASSVRGAGNTIYF
-,15,-,TRBV30,TRBJ2-1,TGTGCCTGGAGTGTAGTTGCCTACTCCTACAATGAGCAGTTCTTC,CAWSVVAYSYNEQFF
TRBD2,18,-,TRBV9,TRBJ2-2,TGTGCCAGCAGCGTAGGACTAGCGGGGGGTAAGAACACCGGGGAGCTGTTTTTT,CASSVGLAGGKNTGELFF
-,14,-,TRBV5-1,TRBJ2-7,TGCGCCAGCAGCTTGTTCCCGCAAACCTACGAGCAGTACTTC,CASSLFPQTYEQYF
-,14,-,TRBV5-4,TRBJ2-1,TGTGCCAGCAGCTTGGGACACCAGGACAGTGAGCAGTTCTTC,CASSLGHQDSEQFF
-,14,-,TRBV10-3,TRBJ2-7,TGTGCCGCCCACGGGACGGGGGGCGACTACGAGCAGTACTTC,CAAHGTGGDYEQYF
-,18,once,TRBV24-1,TRBJ1-1,TGTGCCACCAGTCCCGGGGGGACGGCAACCCCCCGCCGCGGTGAAGCTTTCTTT,CATSPGGTATPRRGEAFF
-,14,-,TRBV4-3,TRBJ1-2,TGCGCCAGCAGCCAAGACATCGGGGACTATGGCTACACCTTC,CASSQDIGDYGYTF
TRBD2,16,few,TRBV28,TRBJ2-1,TGTGCCAGCAGTATGCTAGCGGGAGGGCCCGGCAATGAGCAGTTCTTC,CASSMLAGGPGNEQFF
-,13,-,TRBV19,TRBJ1-2,TGTGCCAGCCGGCAGGGAGCACCCTATGGCTACACCTTC,CASRQGAPYGYTF
TRBD1,11,-,TRBV20-1,TRBJ2-5,TGCAGTGCTGAAAGGGGGCAGACCCAGTACTTC,CSAERGQTQYF
-,14,-,TRBV2,TRBJ2-3,TGTGCCAGCAGCTATCCACAGCGCACAGATACGCAGTATTTT,CASSYPQRTDTQYF
TRBD1,18,few,TRBV24-1,TRBJ1-1,TGTGCCACCAGTGACCTACGAGGGGACAGGGGCGTCAGGGCTGAAGCTTTCTTT,CATSDLRGDRGVRAEAFF
-,16,once,TRBV5-6,TRBJ1-5,TGTGCCAGCAGCCTCCGGGGAGACCATAGCAATCAGCCCCAGCATTTT,CASSLRGDHSNQPQHF
TRBD1,18,-,TRBV24-1,TRBJ2-5,TGTGCCACCAGTGATCAATACAGGGGAAGGATGAACCAAGAGACCCAGTACTTC,CATSDQYRGRMNQETQYF
-,15,-,TRBV5-1,TRBJ1-4,TGCGCCAGCAGCCCGGGGACGGCAACTAATGAAAAACTGTTTTTT,CASSPGTATNEKLFF
TRBD1,16,-,TRBV5-6,TRBJ2-5,TGTGCCAGCAGCTCGGCCGGGACAGGGGGTTGGGAGACCCAGTACTTC,CASSSAGTGGWETQYF
-,13,-,TRBV6-1,TRBJ2-2,TGTGCCAGCAGTGAATTCAGGTCCGGGGAGCTGTTTTTT,CASSEFRSGELFF
-,14,-,TRBV7-2,TRBJ1-2,TGTGCCAGCAGTGGGGCGGGAGATGGCTATGGCTACACCTTC,CASSGAGDGYGYTF
-,15,few,TRBV9,TRBJ2-1,TGTGCCAGCAGCGTAGATGGACGACCAGGAGTTTATCCGTTCTTC,CASSVDGRPGVYPFF
-,11,-,TRBV5-1,TRBJ1-1,TGCGCCAGCCGGAGGGAGACTGAAGCTTTCTTT,CASRRETEAFF
-,13,once,TRBV29-1,TRBJ1-4,TGCAGCGTTCCCAGGGGAACTAATGAAAAACTGTTTTTT,CSVPRGTNEKLFF
-,15,-,TRBV9,TRBJ1-6,TGTGCCAGCAGCGCGTCAGGGCGCGGTAATTCACCCCTCCACTTT,CASSASGRGNSPLHF
-,11,-,TRBV27,TRBJ2-7,TGTGCCAGCACTCACTCCTACGAGCAGTACTTC,CASTHSYEQYF
-,15,few,TRBV5-4,TRBJ1-2,TGTGCCAGCAGCTTGGATGCCAATCCTAACTATGGCTACACCTTC,CASSLDANPNYGYTF
-,14,-,TRBV28,TRBJ1-6,TGTGCCAGCAGGCCGGGACTGAGAATCGGGCCCCTCCACTTT,CASRPGLRIGPLHF
TRBD1,13,-,TRBV29-1,TRBJ2-1,TGCAGCGTGACAGGGGAATTGTTGAATGAGCAGTTCTTC,CSVTGELLNEQFF